This TCR beta chain came from a study of T cell repertoires in ileal Crohn's disease. Overall study context: At surgery, around 36% of patients smoked, with median disease duration 7.9 years. General study points: Active smokers at surgery had more clonal expansions than non-smokers.

Of note for this clone: The antigen is undetermined.

As for time point: neoterminal ileum biopsy at postoperative endoscopy, about 6 months after surgery. Assay used: immunoSEQ multiplex PCR; TCRdb lists only in-frame clones, some missing. In the table there are 15,000 to 20,000 clones, more than 65% of which are singletons. The sequenced material came from ileal tissue. This sequence originates from an adult with Crohn's disease.

Written as DNA, the CDR3 is TGTGCCAGCAGCGGACAGGGGGCTTATGGTGGCTACACCTTC. Its translation is CASSGQGAYGGYTF. This chain connects TRBV7-2 to TRBJ1-2, with TRBD1 identical over 11 bases. Germline V gives CDR1 SGHTA, CDR2 FQGNSA. V shed 5 bases and J 7 bases; nucleotides not matched to a gene: 6. CDR3 length: 14 residues.